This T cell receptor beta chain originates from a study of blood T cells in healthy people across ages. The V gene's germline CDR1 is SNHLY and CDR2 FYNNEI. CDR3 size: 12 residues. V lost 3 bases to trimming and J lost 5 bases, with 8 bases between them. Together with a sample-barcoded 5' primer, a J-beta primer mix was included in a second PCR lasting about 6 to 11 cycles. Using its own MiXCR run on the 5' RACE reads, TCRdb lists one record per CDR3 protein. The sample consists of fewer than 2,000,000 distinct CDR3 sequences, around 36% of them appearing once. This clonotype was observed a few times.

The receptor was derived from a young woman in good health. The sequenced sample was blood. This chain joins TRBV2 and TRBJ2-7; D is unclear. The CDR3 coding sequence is TGTGCCAGCAGTGATGCCAGGCACGAGCAGTACTTC. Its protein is CASSDARHEQYF.